This T cell receptor (beta chain) comes out of a study of early stage breast cancer tumors. The CDR3 has 15 residues. Germline V gene data show CDR1 as SEHNR and CDR2 as FQNEAQ (reference sequence). V was cut by 1 base and J by 3 bases, with 13 bases left in between. Each sample had two DNA replicates, 0.5 ug blood or around 1.5 ug tissue. Repertoires were generated with immunoSEQ multiplex PCR, while TCRdb's copy carries only in-frame clones and drops some. This sample yields around 28,000 clones, of which 72% are seen a single time; around a third belongs to the top ten. The sample consisted of blood. This chain joins TRBV7-9 and TRBJ2-7; D is uncertain. The receptor's source is a person between 50 and 60 years old with breast cancer. The chain's CDR3 is CASSLGRVDGYEQYF. DNA for the CDR3: TGTGCCAGCAGCTTAGGCCGGGTGGATGGCTACGAGCAGTACTTC.